The rows below give T cell receptor beta chains drawn from one sample of a study of blood T cell repertoires in COVID-19. Using immunoSEQ multiplex PCR, the repertoire was profiled, and TCRdb retains in-frame clones only, with some absent. The table includes around 70,000 clones, 80% to 90% detected once. Material: peripheral blood. The receptors stem from a man in his sixties with acute or convalescent COVID-19. CDR3s include the opening cysteine and the closing phenylalanine or tryptophan. D genes are given only for firm matches. Clone size, where shown, is once, few, many, or a class for clones that have expanded.

D gene,J gene,clone size,V gene,CDR3 DNA,CDR3 protein
NA,TRBJ2-4,NA,TRBV12-3/TRBV12-4,TGTGCCAGCAAGCGGAGGTACATTCAGTACTTC,CASKRRYIQYF
TRBD2,TRBJ2-3,once,TRBV5-1,TGCGCCAGCAGCCAAGGACTAGCGGGGCTTGATACGCAGTATTTT,CASSQGLAGLDTQYF
NA,TRBJ2-7,NA,TRBV12-3/TRBV12-4,TGTGCCAGCACCTCTGACTCCTCCTACGAGCAGTACTTC,CASTSDSSYEQYF
NA,TRBJ1-2,NA,TRBV10-3,TGTGCCATCAGTCCACAGGGCGACTATGGCTACACCTTC,CAISPQGDYGYTF
NA,TRBJ1-2,once,TRBV10-3,TGTGCCTCCAGGGAAACTACAGAGAACTATGGCTACACCTTC,CASRETTENYGYTF
TRBD2,TRBJ2-2,NA,TRBV7-3,TGTGCCAGCAGCTTTGCAGCGGGAGTAAGCGGGGAGCTGTTTTTT,CASSFAAGVSGELFF
TRBD2,TRBJ2-2,NA,TRBV19,TGTGCCAGTACCCTCGGGACTAGCGGCCTCACCGGGGAGCTGTTTTTT,CASTLGTSGLTGELFF
TRBD1,TRBJ2-7,NA,TRBV7-8,TGTGCCAGCAGCCCGACGGACAGGGTACGGTACTTC,CASSPTDRVRYF
NA,TRBJ1-2,NA,TRBV3-1/TRBV3-2,TGTGCCAGCAGCCAAGTATTGCGTTTTAAAGGCTACACCTTC,CASSQVLRFKGYTF
TRBD1,TRBJ1-4,NA,TRBV7-2,TGTGCCAGCAGCCCGGAACAGGGGAGGACGGAAAAACTGTTTTTT,CASSPEQGRTEKLFF
TRBD1,TRBJ1-1,NA,TRBV27,TGTGCCAGCAGTTTAGGCTTCGGGACAGGGGGCGATCCTTTCTTT,CASSLGFGTGGDPFF
TRBD1,TRBJ1-3,once,TRBV19,TGTGCCAGTACTACGGACAGGACGGGAAACACCATATATTTT,CASTTDRTGNTIYF
NA,TRBJ2-1,NA,TRBV5-1,TGCGCCAGCAGCTCGAACCTAGACGGTAGCAATGAGCAGTTCTTC,CASSSNLDGSNEQFF
NA,TRBJ1-6,once,TRBV27,TGTGCCAGCAGTTCAGGACTATTTAATAATTCACCCCTCCACTTT,CASSSGLFNNSPLHF
NA,TRBJ2-1,NA,TRBV4-2,TGTGCCAGCAGCCAAGGGGCCGGGAGGGGGCTCAATGAGCAGTTCTTC,CASSQGAGRGLNEQFF
TRBD2,TRBJ2-1,NA,TRBV19,TGTGCCAGTAGCGGACTAGCGGGAATAAGTGAGCAGTTCTTC,CASSGLAGISEQFF
TRBD1,TRBJ2-7,few,TRBV5-1,TGCGCCAGCAGCTGGACAGGGGGCCTTAGCTCCTACGAGCAGTACTTC,CASSWTGGLSSYEQYF
TRBD1,TRBJ1-3,NA,TRBV2,TGTGCCAGCACCATAACAGGACAGGCCAGGGCCTCTGGAAACACCATATATTTT,CASTITGQARASGNTIYF
NA,TRBJ2-3,NA,TRBV6-2/TRBV6-3,TGTGCCAGCAGCAGAAGGGGGAGAACTAGCACAGATACGCAGTATTTT,CASSRRGRTSTDTQYF
TRBD2,TRBJ2-5,NA,TRBV7-2,TGTGCCAGCAGTTCTGGGACTAGCGGAGGGGAGACCCAGTACTTC,CASSSGTSGGETQYF
NA,TRBJ1-2,NA,TRBV5-1,TGCGCCAGCAGCTCACAGGTTACTGATGGCTACACCTTC,CASSSQVTDGYTF
TRBD2,TRBJ2-3,NA,TRBV7-3,TGTGCCAGCAGCTTAAGTGGTCAGGGAGGGCGTACGCAGTATTTT,CASSLSGQGGRTQYF
TRBD1,TRBJ2-7,NA,TRBV5-1,TGCGCCAGCAGCGTTGCCGGGACAGGGACCGACGAGCAGTACTTC,CASSVAGTGTDEQYF
TRBD1,TRBJ1-2,NA,TRBV19,TGTGCCAGTAGCACCGGACAGGTCTATGGCTACACCTTC,CASSTGQVYGYTF
NA,TRBJ1-1,NA,TRBV5-1,TGCGCCAGCAGCTTGGATGCGGTTGAAGCTTTCTTT,CASSLDAVEAFF
TRBD2,TRBJ2-7,NA,TRBV6-5,TGTGCCAGCGCTCGGGGGGGCGAGCAGTACTTC,CASARGGEQYF
NA,TRBJ2-1,few,TRBV5-1,TGCGCCAGCAGCTTGGAGCTCAATGAGCAGTTCTTC,CASSLELNEQFF
NA,TRBJ1-5,NA,TRBV2,TGTGCCAGCAGTGAGTCCCCCGGGGTCGTTAGCAATCAGCCCCAGCATTTT,CASSESPGVVSNQPQHF
TRBD1,TRBJ1-1,once,TRBV30,TGTGCCTGGCTGACAGGGTGGAACACTGAAGCTTTCTTT,CAWLTGWNTEAFF
TRBD1,TRBJ1-2,NA,TRBV5-1,TGCGCCAGCAGCCCAGGACAGGGGTACTATGGCTACACCTTC,CASSPGQGYYGYTF
NA,TRBJ1-5,NA,TRBV28,TGTGCCAGCAGTGCAATAAGAGGGACACTAAATCAGCCCCAGCATTTT,CASSAIRGTLNQPQHF
TRBD1,TRBJ1-2,NA,TRBV27,TGTGCCAGCAGGGGATCAGGACAGGGTAAAGGCTACACCTTC,CASRGSGQGKGYTF
TRBD2,TRBJ2-7,few,TRBV30,TGTGCCTGGAGTGGAGGACTAGGGTACGAGCAGTACTTC,CAWSGGLGYEQYF
TRBD2,TRBJ2-1,NA,TRBV6-5,TGTGCCAGCAGCGCAAGAGCGGGGGGTTACAATGAGCAGTTCTTC,CASSARAGGYNEQFF
TRBD1,TRBJ1-2,few,TRBV27,TGTGCCAGCAGCCGTCGGACCGGGACAGGGGCAAACTATGGCTACACCTTC,CASSRRTGTGANYGYTF
TRBD1,TRBJ1-1,NA,TRBV12-3/TRBV12-4,TGTGCCAGCAGGCCCGGGACAGTCACTGAAGCTTTCTTT,CASRPGTVTEAFF
NA,TRBJ2-1,NA,TRBV13,TGTGCCAGCAGCTCTAAAGGACAGCGCTCCTACAATGAGCAGTTCTTC,CASSSKGQRSYNEQFF
TRBD2,TRBJ2-1,NA,TRBV19,TGTGCCAGTAGTGCGATAGCGGGAGAGTCGGGTAATGAGCAGTTCTTC,CASSAIAGESGNEQFF
TRBD2,TRBJ2-1,NA,TRBV7-9,TGTGCCAGCACCCACTCGGGTTCTGGTACTAGCGTTCCCAAACGGTGGGACAATGAGCAGTTCTTC,CASTHSGSGTSVPKRWDNEQFF
NA,TRBJ1-3,NA,TRBV7-6,TGTGCCCGCAGCTCGTGGGGACTTGATGGAAACACCATATATTTT,CARSSWGLDGNTIYF
TRBD1,TRBJ1-1,NA,TRBV6-5,TGTGCCAGCAGTTACGGACAGGGAGGTAACACTGAAGCTTTCTTT,CASSYGQGGNTEAFF
TRBD1,TRBJ1-2,NA,TRBV10-3,TGTGCCATCAGCAAACAGGGGGACTATGGCTACACCTTC,CAISKQGDYGYTF
TRBD2,TRBJ2-1,NA,TRBV7-9,TGTGCCAGCACCACAGCGGGGGGTTACAATGAGCAGTTCTTC,CASTTAGGYNEQFF
TRBD1,TRBJ2-3,NA,TRBV29-1,TGCAGCGTTGAGGGACAGGGGGCGCGTGCGAGCACAGATACGCAGTATTTT,CSVEGQGARASTDTQYF
NA,TRBJ2-5,NA,TRBV6-5,TGTGCCAGCAGTAATGACAGGCAAGAGACCCAGTACTTC,CASSNDRQETQYF
TRBD1,TRBJ1-2,NA,TRBV30,TGTGCCTGCCACCCTTTAGCCTGGAGACAGGGAAATGGCTACACCTTC,CACHPLAWRQGNGYTF
NA,TRBJ1-2,NA,TRBV19,TGTGCCAGTACCGGGACAAGGGCGAGCTACACCTTC,CASTGTRASYTF
NA,TRBJ2-2,NA,TRBV5-1,TGCGCCAGCAGCTTTGTCGTTTCGAACACCGGGGAGCTGTTTTTT,CASSFVVSNTGELFF
TRBD1,TRBJ1-1,NA,TRBV3-1/TRBV3-2,TGTGCCAGCAGCCAAGCCCGACAGGGGGGCACTGAAGCTTTCTTT,CASSQARQGGTEAFF
NA,TRBJ2-5,NA,TRBV11-1,TGTGCCAGCACTGTAAGTCCCGATAGAAAAGAGACCCAGTACTTC,CASTVSPDRKETQYF
TRBD1,TRBJ1-6,NA,TRBV6-1,TGTGCCAGCAGTGAACTCGGGACAGGGAGGTGGTCCTATAATTCACCCCTCCACTTT,CASSELGTGRWSYNSPLHF
TRBD1,TRBJ1-4,NA,TRBV9,TGTGCCAGCAGCGGGGGACAGCTTAATGAAAAACTGTTTTTT,CASSGGQLNEKLFF
TRBD2,TRBJ2-5,NA,TRBV7-3,TGTGCCAGCAGCTTACGGGGGGGACTAGCGGGAGTGGAGACCCAGTACTTC,CASSLRGGLAGVETQYF
TRBD1,TRBJ1-6,NA,TRBV6-1,TGTGCCAGCAGTGAGGTCGGACAGGGGACCAATTCACCCCTCCACTTT,CASSEVGQGTNSPLHF
NA,TRBJ1-5,NA,TRBV7-9,TGTGCCAGCAGCTTTGCGAATCGCACAGGGTTTAGGGATCAGCCCCAGCATTTT,CASSFANRTGFRDQPQHF
TRBD2,TRBJ2-1,NA,TRBV6-5,TGTGCCAGCAGTTTGGGACTAGCGGAGGGCCATGAGCAGTTCTTC,CASSLGLAEGHEQFF
TRBD1,TRBJ1-2,few,TRBV11-2,TGTGCCAGCAGCTTTGCTCAGGGGGCGATTGGTGGCTACACCTTC,CASSFAQGAIGGYTF